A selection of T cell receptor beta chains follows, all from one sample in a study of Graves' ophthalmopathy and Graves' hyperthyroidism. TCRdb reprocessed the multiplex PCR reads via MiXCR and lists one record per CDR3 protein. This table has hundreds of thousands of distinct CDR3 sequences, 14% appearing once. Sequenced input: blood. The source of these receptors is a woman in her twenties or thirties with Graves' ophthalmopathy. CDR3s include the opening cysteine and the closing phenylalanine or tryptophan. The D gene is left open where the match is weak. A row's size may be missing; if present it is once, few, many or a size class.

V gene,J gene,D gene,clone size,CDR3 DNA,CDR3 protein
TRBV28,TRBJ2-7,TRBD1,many,TGTGCCAGCAGTTGGGACAGCACCTACGAGCAGTACTTC,CASSWDSTYEQYF
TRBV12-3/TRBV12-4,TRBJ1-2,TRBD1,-,TGTGCCAGCAGTGCGACGGGGACAGGGGGTGAGGGCTACACCTTC,CASSATGTGGEGYTF
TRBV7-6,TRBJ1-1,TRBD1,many,TGTGCCAGCGGACAGGGCCGGGAGACTGAAGCTTTCTTT,CASGQGRETEAFF
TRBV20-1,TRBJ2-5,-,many,TGCAGTGCTAGGACGGGATGGGAGACCCAGTACTTC,CSARTGWETQYF
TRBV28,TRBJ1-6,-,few,TGTGCCAGCAGTTTTGGCTATAATTCACCCCTCCACTTT,CASSFGYNSPLHF
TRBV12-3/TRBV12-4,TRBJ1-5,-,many,TGTGCCAGCAGTCTTCGGGGCCCTCGCAATCAGCCCCAGCATTTT,CASSLRGPRNQPQHF
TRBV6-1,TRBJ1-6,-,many,TGTGCCAGCAGTGAAGACTTGCAGTATTCACCCCTCCACTTT,CASSEDLQYSPLHF
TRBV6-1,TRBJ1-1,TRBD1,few,TGTGCCAGCAGATCGGACAGGGGGATTCACGAAGCTTTCTTT,CASRSDRGIHEAFF
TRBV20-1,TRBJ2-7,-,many,TGCAGTGCTAGAGACCCCGCCCGGGCTTCCTACGAGCAGCACTTC,CSARDPARASYEQHF
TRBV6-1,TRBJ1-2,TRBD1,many,TGTGCCAGCAGTGACCAGCCAGGGGGATACTATGGCTACACCTTC,CASSDQPGGYYGYTF
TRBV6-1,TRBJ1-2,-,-,TGTGCCAGCAGCTCACACCTTACTTCGGTCTATGGCTACACCTTC,CASSSHLTSVYGYTF
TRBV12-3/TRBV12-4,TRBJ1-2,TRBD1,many,TGTGCCAGCAGTTTAGGAGGACAGGGGGTATGGGGCTACACCTTC,CASSLGGQGVWGYTF
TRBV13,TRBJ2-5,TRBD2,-,TGTGCCAGCAGCTCCTTCAAGCGGGGCCATGGAGAGACCCAGTACTTC,CASSSFKRGHGETQYF
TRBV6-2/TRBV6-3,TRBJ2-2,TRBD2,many,TGTGCCAGCAGTCTATCTAGCGGGAAGGACACCGGGGAGCTGTTTTTT,CASSLSSGKDTGELFF
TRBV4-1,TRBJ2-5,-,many,TGCGCCAGCAGCCAAGGGGTAGGAGGAGAGACCCAGTACTTC,CASSQGVGGETQYF
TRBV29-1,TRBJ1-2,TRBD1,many,TGCAGCGTTGAAAAACAGGGGGTTTATGGCTACACCTTC,CSVEKQGVYGYTF
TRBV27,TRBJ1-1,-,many,TGTGCCAGCAGTATCAGGGGAGAAGCTTTCTTT,CASSIRGEAFF
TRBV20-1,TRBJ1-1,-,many,TGTAACATGAGGGGTTTGGGGGAAACTGAAGCTTTCTTT,CNMRGLGETEAFF
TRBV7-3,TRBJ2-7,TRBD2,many,TGTGCCAGCAGCATCAGCGGGGGGGCCTACGAGCAGTACTTC,CASSISGGAYEQYF
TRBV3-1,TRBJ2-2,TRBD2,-,TGTGCCAGCAGGCCTTGGGGGACTAGCGGGGGGGCAATCGGGGAGCTGTTTTTT,CASRPWGTSGGAIGELFF
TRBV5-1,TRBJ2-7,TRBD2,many,TGCGCCAGCAGCCTGGGGACTAGCCGCTCCTACGAGCAGTACTTC,CASSLGTSRSYEQYF
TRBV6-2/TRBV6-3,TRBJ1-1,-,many,TGTGCCAGCAGTTACGAGAGGAGCACTGAAGCTTTCTTT,CASSYERSTEAFF
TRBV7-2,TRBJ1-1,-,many,TGTGCCAGCACCTCGAAGCGTGGTCTCGGAGCTTTCTTT,CASTSKRGLGAFF
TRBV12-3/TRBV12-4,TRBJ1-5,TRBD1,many,TGTGCCAGCAGTGTCCCCGGGACAGGGGGCACTCAGCCCCAGCATTTT,CASSVPGTGGTQPQHF
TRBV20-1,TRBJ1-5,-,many,TGCAGTGCTAGAGATAGGGTAAGCGGCCAGCATTTT,CSARDRVSGQHF
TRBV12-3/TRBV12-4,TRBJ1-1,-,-,TGTGCCAGCAGTTTGGTTGGGCTACCAAGTGCTTTCTTT,CASSLVGLPSAFF
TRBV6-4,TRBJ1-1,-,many,TGTGCCAGCACCCTCAACCCAATTGTCACTGAAGCTTTCTTT,CASTLNPIVTEAFF
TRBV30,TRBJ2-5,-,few,TGTGCCTGGAGTTTCGGGGGTGAAGAGGAGACCCAGTACTTC,CAWSFGGEEETQYF
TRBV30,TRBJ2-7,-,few,TGTGCCTGGAGTGTTAACTTTTTGGAGCAGTACTTC,CAWSVNFLEQYF
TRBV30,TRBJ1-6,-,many,TGTGCGCTGGGCCTGCTCAGGACACCCCTCCACTTT,CALGLLRTPLHF
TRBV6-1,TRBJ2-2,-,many,TGTGCCAGCAGTGAAGCGGACAAACACACCGGGGAGCTGTTTTTT,CASSEADKHTGELFF
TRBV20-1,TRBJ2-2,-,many,TGCAGTGCCTCACCGGAGGCCGGGGAGCTGTTTTTT,CSASPEAGELFF
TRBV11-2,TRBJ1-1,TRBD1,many,TGTGCCAGCAGCCAACAGGGGTTGGGAGCTTTCTTT,CASSQQGLGAFF
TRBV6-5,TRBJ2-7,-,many,TGTGCCAGCAGCCAACACAGGAATTCTTACTCCTACGAGCAGTACTTC,CASSQHRNSYSYEQYF
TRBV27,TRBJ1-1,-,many,TGTGCCAGCAGTTTAGGGACTTGGGGGTACACTGAAGCTTTCTTT,CASSLGTWGYTEAFF
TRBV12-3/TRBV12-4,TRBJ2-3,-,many,TGTGCCAGCAGTACCCAGGGTATTGGCACAGATACGCAGTATTTT,CASSTQGIGTDTQYF
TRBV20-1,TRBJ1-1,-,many,TGCAGTGCTAGAGATCTGGGGCGAGTGACCTTGAACACTGAAGCTTTCTTT,CSARDLGRVTLNTEAFF
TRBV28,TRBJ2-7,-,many,TGTGCCAGCAGTCTCCGGGGCCTCGTTCGCTACGAGCAGTACTTC,CASSLRGLVRYEQYF
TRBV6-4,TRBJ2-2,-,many,TGTGCCAGCAGTACCCGGGCCGGGTCGGGGGCCGGGGAGCTGTTTTTT,CASSTRAGSGAGELFF
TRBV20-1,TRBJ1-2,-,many,TGCAGTGCTAGAGCGGGAAGGGGCTACACCTTC,CSARAGRGYTF
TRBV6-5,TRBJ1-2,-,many,TGTGCCAGCAGTTACTGGGGCAGTACATCTAACTATGGCTACACCTTC,CASSYWGSTSNYGYTF
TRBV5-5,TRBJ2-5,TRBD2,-,TGTGCCAGCAGCGCGGACGGACTAGCGGGAGATGGGACCCAGTACTTC,CASSADGLAGDGTQYF
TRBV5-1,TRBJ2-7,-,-,TGCGCCAGCAGCCCCGACACGTTCCGATCCTACGAGCAGTACTTC,CASSPDTFRSYEQYF
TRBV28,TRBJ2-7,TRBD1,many,TGTGCCAGCAGTTCCTCTGGGACAGGGTGGACCTACGAGCAGTACTTC,CASSSSGTGWTYEQYF
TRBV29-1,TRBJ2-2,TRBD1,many,TGCAGCGTCGACAGGGGGAACACCGGGGAGCTGTTTTTT,CSVDRGNTGELFF
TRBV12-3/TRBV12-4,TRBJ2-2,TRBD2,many,TGTGCCAGCAGTTGGCCCTGGACTAGCGGGAGCGTCGGGGAGCTGTTTTTT,CASSWPWTSGSVGELFF
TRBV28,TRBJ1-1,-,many,TGTGCCAGCAGTCCGTGGACAGCCTCCATGAACACTGAAGCTTTCTTT,CASSPWTASMNTEAFF
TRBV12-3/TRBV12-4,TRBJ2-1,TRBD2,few,TGTGCCAGCAGTTTCAGGACTAGCGGGACCAATGAGCAGTTCTTC,CASSFRTSGTNEQFF